A single sample is the source of the 11 T cell receptor beta chains below, sequenced in a study of early T cells in non-severe SARS-CoV-2 infection. Via MiXCR, TCRdb re-called the 5' RACE reads, giving one row per CDR3 protein. The sample records 75,000 to 90,000 distinct CDR3 sequences, 10% being singletons. The source was whole blood, collected at baseline. All receptors come from an adult who was a healthcare worker with PCR-confirmed SARS-CoV-2 infection or an uninfected control (not recorded which).

This clonotype occurred many times. The CDR3 bases are TGTGCCAGCAGCTTGGTCGGGGGCTCTGGGGCCAACGTCCTGACTTTC. Protein product: CASSLVGGSGANVLTF. The chain joins TRBV5-5 to TRBJ2-6; TRBD2 might be the D (6 bases). Trimming removed 0 bases from V and 0 bases from J, with 7 bases in between. The CDR3 loop spans 16 amino acids. Germline V gene sequence: CDR1 SGHKS, CDR2 YYEKEE (reference sequence).

The chain is built from TRBV12-5 and TRBJ2-1, with 7 bases that match TRBD2. The V segment lost 1 base and the J segment 5 bases; nucleotides outside the gene matches: 14. CDR1 and CDR2 (germline): LGHNT, FRNRAP. The CDR3 contains 18 residues. The CDR3 sequence: CASGLAPGSGHRDNEQFF. CDR3 in DNA: TGTGCTAGTGGTTTGGCACCGGGTAGCGGGCACCGAGACAATGAGCAGTTCTTC.

This clonotype was recorded at least ten times. This chain connects TRBV18 to TRBJ2-7; a possible D gene is TRBD2 (7 bases). Germline assignment: CDR1 KGHSH and CDR2 LQKENI. V lost 1 base and J lost 3, with 19 bases in between. The CDR3 runs 17 residues. This CDR3 is CASSPQKSRGPNYEQYF. The CDR3 DNA reads TGTGCCAGCTCACCACAAAAGTCGCGGGGGCCGAACTACGAGCAGTACTTC. The full variable domain, with the rest looked up from reference TRBV18 and TRBJ2-7, is NAGVMQNPRHLVRRRGQEARLRCSPMKGHSHVYWYRQLPEEGLKFMVYLQKENIIDESGMPKERFSAEFPKEGPSILRIQQVVRGDSAAYFCASSPQKSRGPNYEQYFGPGTRLTVT.

This clonotype was recorded at least ten times. CDR3 sequence: CASSEKGGTYEQYF. The CDR3 DNA reads TGTGCCAGCAGCGAGAAAGGGGGGACCTACGAGCAGTACTTC. V is TRBV7-9 and J is TRBJ2-7, with D possibly being TRBD1 or TRBD2 (6 bases each). Trimming took off 5 bases at V and 2 bases at J, with 13 bases between the two ends. Germline-derived CDR1 and CDR2 are SEHNR and FQNEAQ (reference sequence). The CDR3 is 14 residues long.

The chain employs TRBV27 and TRBJ1-5; D is uncertain. The CDR3 loop spans 15 amino acids. Germline V lookup: CDR1 MNHEY, CDR2 SMNVEV (reference sequence). V was cut by 3 bases and J by 2 bases, with 11 bases left in between. CDR3 region: CASSFSSRGNQPQHF. In DNA, the CDR3 is TGTGCCAGCAGTTTCTCTTCGAGAGGCAATCAGCCCCAGCATTTT.

There are many counts of this clonotype. This sequence joins TRBV28 and TRBJ2-7; D is ambiguous. With 6 bases removed from V and 3 bases from J, the gap between germline ends came to 9 bases. Germline V lookup: CDR1 MDHEN, CDR2 SYDVKM. The CDR3 has 12 residues. The DNA of the CDR3 is TGTGCCAGCAGCACGGCCTTCTACGAGCAGTACTTC. Translating gives CASSTAFYEQYF.

This clonotype has ten or more counts. This chain uses TRBV6-2 or TRBV6-3 with TRBJ2-3; D is unclear. Germline assignment: CDR1 MNHEY and CDR2 SVGEGT. Trimming left V 7 bases short and J 0 bases short, with 14 bases between. The CDR3 is made up of 15 amino acids. CDR3 protein: CASIPQRRSTDTQYF. Here the CDR3 DNA reads TGTGCCAGCATTCCCCAGAGGCGGAGCACAGATACGCAGTATTTT.

This chain links TRBV3-1 with TRBJ2-1; TRBD2 agrees at 12 bases. CDR1 LGHDT and CDR2 YNNKEL come from the germline V gene (reference sequence). Unmatched junction bases numbered 12, after V lost 3 bases and J lost 0 bases. This CDR3 is 20 amino acids long. CDR3 bases: TGTGCCAGCAGCCACCCACTAGCGGGAGGCCGGGGGAGCTCCTACAATGAGCAGTTCTTC. This sequence encodes CASSHPLAGGRGSSYNEQFF.

The V and J genes are TRBV11-2 and TRBJ2-3; D not certain. CDR3 length: 14 residues. CDR1 and CDR2 (germline): SGHAT, FQNNGV. The V and J ends lost 5 bases and 3 bases respectively, with 12 bases between them. The CDR3 DNA reads as TGTGCCAGCAGCCCGGGCTTCTGGACAGATACGCAGTATTTT. Its translation is CASSPGFWTDTQYF.

The rearrangement joins TRBV7-9 to TRBJ1-5, with 11 bases matching TRBD1. The CDR3 is made up of 16 amino acids. The ends lost 4 bases at V and 4 bases at J; junction bases unmatched: 6. The germline V gene has CDR1 SEHNR and CDR2 FQNEAQ (reference sequence). The CDR3, as DNA: TGTGCCAGCAGCTCCGGACAGGGGGCTCTGAATCAGCCCCAGCATTTT. Protein: CASSSGQGALNQPQHF.

This chain connects TRBV28 to TRBJ1-1; maybe TRBD1 (5 bases). This CDR3 spans 18 amino acids. Trimming left V 6 bases short and J 3 bases short, with 26 bases between. Looked up from germline, CDR1 is MDHEN and CDR2 is SYDVKM. CDR3 nucleotides: TGTGCCAGCAGATTCTACTACGGCAGGGTAGGTGGGGACACTGAAGCTTTCTTT. Its translation is CASRFYYGRVGGDTEAFF.